The 15 T cell receptor beta chains given below trace back to one sample, sequenced in a study of control samples from healthy donors and cancer patients. Here immunoSEQ multiplex PCR was the method, and the copy in TCRdb shows in-frame clones only, minus some. The table shows 75,000 to 95,000 clones, with roughly 91% occurring only once. Sequenced sample: PBMCs. The receptors were sampled from a woman between 45 and 60 years old with colorectal cancer.

The rearrangement joins TRBV21-1 to TRBJ2-7. TRBV21-1 corresponds to a pseudogene. This CDR3 comprises 14 residues. The chain's CDR3 is CASSKVVRQSEQYV. As DNA, the CDR3 is TGTGCCAGCAGCAAAGTGGTAAGGCAATCCGAGCAGTACGTC.

The chain uses TRBV3-1 (or the pseudogene TRBV3-2) and TRBJ2-1; D is uncertain. V was shortened by 0 bases and J by 9 bases, with 9 bases between the two germline ends. This CDR3 is built from 13 residues. CDR1 and CDR2 (germline): LGHDT, YNNKEL (reference sequence). The CDR3 nucleotides read TGTGCCAGCAGCCAAGACGCCGTTGGTGAGCAGTTCTTC. Its protein is CASSQDAVGEQFF.

CDR3 sequence (DNA): TGTGCCTGGAGTCGGGAAGGAGGGGCGGTCTATGGCTACACCTTC. This gives the protein CAWSREGGAVYGYTF. The chain combines TRBV30 with TRBJ1-2, with a weak D call TRBD1 (5 bases). The CDR3 is 15 residues long. CDR1 is GTSNPN and CDR2 is SVGIG in the germline V gene (reference sequence). The V end was cut by 2 bases, the J end by 4 bases, with 17 bases between.

The rearrangement joins TRBV2 to TRBJ1-1; D gene ambiguous. The CDR3 is made up of 15 amino acids. The V end was cut by 7 bases, the J end by 5 bases, with 20 bases between. From germline, CDR1 is SNHLY and CDR2 FYNNEI. The chain's CDR3 is CASKGTVGRRTEAFF. The CDR3, as DNA: TGTGCCAGCAAGGGAACAGTGGGTCGTAGGACTGAAGCTTTCTTT.

The chain employs TRBV3-1 (or the pseudogene TRBV3-2) and TRBJ1-2; 12 bases agree with TRBD1. CDR3 length: 11 residues. CDR1 and CDR2 from the germline V gene are LGHDT and YNNKEL (reference sequence). The V and J ends lost 8 bases and 12 bases, in that order; junction bases with no gene match: 4. CDR3 loop: CASGTGGADTF. The CDR3, as DNA: TGTGCCAGCGGGACAGGGGGCGCAGACACCTTC.

This clone has just one count. The V gene is TRBV15, the J gene TRBJ1-2; TRBD1 is a possible D gene (5 bases). Germline lookup yields CDR1 LNHNV and CDR2 YYDKDF (reference sequence). V lost 0 bases, J lost 7 bases, and 12 bases lay in between. This CDR3 is 14 amino acids long. CDR3 residues: CATSRDVGTGGYTF. The CDR3 DNA is TGTGCCACCAGCAGAGATGTAGGGACGGGTGGCTACACCTTC. The whole variable domain, remainder taken from reference TRBV15 and TRBJ1-2, is DAMVIQNPRYQVTQFGKPVTLSCSQTLNHNVMYWYQQKSSQAPKLLFHYYDKDFNNEADTPDNFQSRRPNTSFCFLDIRSPGLGDTAMYLCATSRDVGTGGYTFGSGTRLTVV.

CDR3 coding DNA: TGTGCCAGCAGCCAAGACGCGGGGGGCACTGAAGCTTTCTTT. Translation: CASSQDAGGTEAFF. This chain joins TRBV3-1 (or the pseudogene TRBV3-2) and TRBJ1-1; D is possibly TRBD1 (5 bases). V was trimmed by 0 bases and J by 4 bases, leaving 9 bases between them. Germline CDR1 and CDR2: LGHDT and YNNKEL (reference sequence). The CDR3 length is 14 residues.

The chain recombines TRBV4-1 with TRBJ2-1; 8 bases agree with TRBD2. The V gene end was trimmed by 1 base and the J gene end by 6 bases; junction bases not matched to a gene: 14. The CDR3 runs to 18 residues. CDR1 and CDR2 (germline): MGHRA, YSYEKL. The CDR3 reads CASSQVGYSGAVSNEQFF. Written as DNA, the CDR3 is TGCGCCAGCAGCCAAGTAGGATATAGCGGGGCGGTTAGCAATGAGCAGTTCTTC.

The gene calls are TRBV28 and TRBJ2-5; 8 bases align to TRBD1. CDR3 length: 14 residues. The J segment lost 5 bases and the V segment lost 3 bases, leaving 5 bases of the junction unmatched. Per the germline V gene, CDR1 is MDHEN and CDR2 is SYDVKM. In DNA form, the CDR3 reads TGTGCCAGCAGTTTTTCAGGGGGCGTGGAGACCCAGTACTTC. Translated: CASSFSGGVETQYF.

The chain carries TRBV10-1 and TRBJ2-7; perhaps TRBD2 as D (6 bases). Trimming took off 6 bases at V and 7 bases at J, with 19 bases between the two ends. The germline V gene has CDR1 WNHNN and CDR2 SYGVQD (reference sequence). This CDR3 is 14 amino acids long. The CDR3: CASSANPTGGEQYV. CDR3 nucleotides: TGCGCCAGCAGCGCAAACCCGACTGGGGGGGAGCAGTACGTC.

J is TRBJ2-3 and V is TRBV15; the D is unclear. V lost 5 bases, J lost 0 bases, and 15 bases lay in between. Germline CDR1 and CDR2: LNHNV and YYDKDF (reference sequence). The CDR3 sequence is 16 residues long. Written as DNA, the CDR3 is TGTGCCACCAGCCCCTCCTCGCCAGTAAGCACAGATACGCAGTATTTT. Translated: CATSPSSPVSTDTQYF.

This sequence joins TRBV6-1 and TRBJ2-5; no definite D call. V gave up 1 base and J gave up 7 bases, with 13 bases separating them. Germline assignment: CDR1 MNHNS and CDR2 SASEGT. CDR3 length: 14 amino acids. CDR3 loop: CASSEEDGSGTQYF. The CDR3 nucleotides are TGTGCCAGCAGTGAAGAGGACGGGTCGGGGACCCAGTACTTC.

The V gene is TRBV9, the J gene TRBJ2-5, with 10 bases matching TRBD1. The CDR3 length is 18 residues. V was clipped by 0 bases and J by 3 bases; unmatched bases: 11. Germline V CDR1 and CDR2: SGDLS, YYNGEE. This CDR3 is CASSVELHPTGGEETQYF. Here the CDR3 DNA reads TGTGCCAGCAGCGTAGAGTTGCACCCGACAGGGGGCGAAGAGACCCAGTACTTC. Variable domain in full (rest from reference TRBV9 and TRBJ2-5): DSGVTQTPKHLITATGQRVTLRCSPRSGDLSVYWYQQSLDQGLQFLIQYYNGEERAKGNILERFSAQQFPDLHSELNLSSLELGDSALYFCASSVELHPTGGEETQYFGPGTRLLVL.

This chain connects TRBV27 to TRBJ2-2; D is unresolved. The CDR3 covers 15 residues. The V end lost 5 bases, the J end lost 5 bases, and 15 bases lay between the germline ends. The germline gives CDR1 MNHEY, CDR2 SMNVEV (reference sequence). The CDR3, as DNA: TGTGCCAGCAGTCCATCCGGGTCCCCTACCGGGGAGCTGTTTTTT. It specifies CASSPSGSPTGELFF.

V gene TRBV28 combines with J gene TRBJ2-7; 7 nucleotides agree with TRBD2. Unmatched junction bases numbered 2, after V lost 3 bases and J lost 0 bases. The CDR3 is 14 amino acids. CDR1 is MDHEN, CDR2 SYDVKM, per germline. The CDR3 is CASSFSGGSYEQYV. The CDR3 bases are TGTGCCAGCAGTTTTTCGGGGGGCTCCTACGAGCAGTACGTC.